This T cell receptor beta chain was observed in a study of blood T cells in healthy people across ages. Note on this clonotype: The antigen is not known. One end of the junction fails to match germline, which may point to a read error.

PCR was performed a second time for 7 to 11 cycles using a sample-barcoded 5' primer and a J-beta primer mix. One entry per CDR3 protein, called by TCRdb with MiXCR from the 5' RACE reads. The table includes 1.5 million to 2 million distinct CDR3 sequences, around half detected once. CDR3 length equals 15 residues. Germline-derived CDR1 and CDR2 are SGHVS and FNYEAQ. General study results and limits: Expanded clonotype shifts may have been confounded, as the donors had an unknown CMV status. TCR beta diversity, measured per million T cells, fell in a roughly linear way with age.

Sequences were obtained from blood. The chain employs TRBV7-6 and TRBJ2-7; TRBD1 is a possible D gene (6 bases). The sequence derives from a woman aged 40-49 years in good health. CDR3 region: CTSSLFTGSYYEQYF. CDR3 sequence (DNA): TGTACCAGCAGCTTATTCACAGGGAGCTACTACGAGCAGTACTTC. The full variable domain, its missing parts supplied by reference TRBV7-6 and TRBJ2-7, is GAGVSQSPRYKVTKRGQDVALRCDPISGHVSLYWYRQALGQGPEFLTYFNYEAQQDKSGLPNDRFSAERPEGSISTLTIQRTEQRDSAMYRCTSSLFTGSYYEQYFGPGTRLTVT.